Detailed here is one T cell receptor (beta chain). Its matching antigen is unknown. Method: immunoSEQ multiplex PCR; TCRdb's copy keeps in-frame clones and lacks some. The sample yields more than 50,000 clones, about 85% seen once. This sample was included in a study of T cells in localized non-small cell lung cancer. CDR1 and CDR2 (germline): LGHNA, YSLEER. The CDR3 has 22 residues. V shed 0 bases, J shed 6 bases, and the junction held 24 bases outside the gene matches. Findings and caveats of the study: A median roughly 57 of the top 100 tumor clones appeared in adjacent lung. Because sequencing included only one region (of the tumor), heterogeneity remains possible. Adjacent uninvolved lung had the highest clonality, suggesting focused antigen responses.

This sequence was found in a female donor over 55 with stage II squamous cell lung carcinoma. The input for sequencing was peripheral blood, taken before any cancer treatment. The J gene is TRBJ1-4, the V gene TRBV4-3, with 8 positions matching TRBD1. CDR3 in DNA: TGCGCCAGCAGCCAAGAAAACTCCCGCAGGACAGGGAAGGTAGGAAGCGATGAAAAACTGTTTTTT. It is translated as CASSQENSRRTGKVGSDEKLFF.